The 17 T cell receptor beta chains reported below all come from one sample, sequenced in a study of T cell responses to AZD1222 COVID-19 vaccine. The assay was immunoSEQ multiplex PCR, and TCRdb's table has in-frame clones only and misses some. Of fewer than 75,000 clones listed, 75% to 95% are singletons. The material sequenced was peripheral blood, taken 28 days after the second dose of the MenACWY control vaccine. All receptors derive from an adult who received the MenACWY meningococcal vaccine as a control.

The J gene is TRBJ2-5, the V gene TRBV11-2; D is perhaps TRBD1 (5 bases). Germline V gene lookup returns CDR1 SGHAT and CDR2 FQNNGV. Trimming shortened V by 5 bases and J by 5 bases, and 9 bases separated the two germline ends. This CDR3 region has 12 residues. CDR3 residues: CASSPGWETQYF. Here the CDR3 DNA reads TGTGCCAGCAGCCCAGGGTGGGAGACCCAGTACTTC.

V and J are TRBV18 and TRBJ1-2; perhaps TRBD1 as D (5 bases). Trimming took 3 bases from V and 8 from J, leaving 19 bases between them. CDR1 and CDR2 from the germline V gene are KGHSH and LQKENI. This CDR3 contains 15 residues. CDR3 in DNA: TGTGCCAGCTCACCCTCGGCGGTGTTTGAGGGGGGCTACACCTTC. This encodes CASSPSAVFEGGYTF.

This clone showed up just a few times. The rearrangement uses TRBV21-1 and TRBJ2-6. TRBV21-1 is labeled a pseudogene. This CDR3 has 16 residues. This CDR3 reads CASTSSRQYGANVLTF. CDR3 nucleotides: TGTGCCAGCACGAGCAGTAGGCAGTATGGGGCCAACGTCCTGACTTTC.

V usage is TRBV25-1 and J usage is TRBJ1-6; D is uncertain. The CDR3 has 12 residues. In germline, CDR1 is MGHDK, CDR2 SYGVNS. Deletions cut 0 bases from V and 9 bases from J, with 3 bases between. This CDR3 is CASSEYASPLHF. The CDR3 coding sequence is TGTGCCAGCAGTGAATACGCTTCACCCCTCCACTTT.

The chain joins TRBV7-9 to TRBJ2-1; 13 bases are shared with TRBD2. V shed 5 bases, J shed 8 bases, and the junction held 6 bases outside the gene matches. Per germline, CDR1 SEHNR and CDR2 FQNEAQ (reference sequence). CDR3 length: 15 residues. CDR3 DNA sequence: TGTGCCAGCAGCGGAACTAGCGGGAGGGCCCATGAGCAGTTCTTC. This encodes CASSGTSGRAHEQFF.

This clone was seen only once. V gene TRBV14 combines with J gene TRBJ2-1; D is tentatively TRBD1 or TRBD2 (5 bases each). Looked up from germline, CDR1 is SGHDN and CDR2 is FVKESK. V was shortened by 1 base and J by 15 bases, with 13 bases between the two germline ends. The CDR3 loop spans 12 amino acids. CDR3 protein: CASSQGSARGFF. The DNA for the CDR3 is TGTGCCAGCAGCCAAGGTAGCGCAAGGGGGTTCTTC. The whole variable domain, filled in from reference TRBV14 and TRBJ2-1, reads EAGVTQFPSHSVIEKGQTVTLRCDPISGHDNLYWYRRVMGKEIKFLLHFVKESKQDESGMPNNRFLAERTGGTYSTLKVQPAELEDSGVYFCASSQGSARGFFGPGTRLTVL.

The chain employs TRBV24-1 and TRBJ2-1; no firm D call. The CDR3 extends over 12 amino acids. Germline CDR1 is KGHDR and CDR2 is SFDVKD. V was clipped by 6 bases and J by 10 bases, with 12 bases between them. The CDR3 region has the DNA TGTGCCACCAGTAAATCTGATCGAGAGCAGTTCTTC. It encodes CATSKSDREQFF.

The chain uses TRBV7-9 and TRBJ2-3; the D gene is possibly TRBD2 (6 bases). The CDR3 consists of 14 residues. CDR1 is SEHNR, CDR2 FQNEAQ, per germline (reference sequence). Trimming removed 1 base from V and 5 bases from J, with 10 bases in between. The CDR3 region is CASSLERAGDTQYF. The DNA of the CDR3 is TGTGCCAGCAGCTTAGAGCGGGCCGGAGATACGCAGTATTTT.

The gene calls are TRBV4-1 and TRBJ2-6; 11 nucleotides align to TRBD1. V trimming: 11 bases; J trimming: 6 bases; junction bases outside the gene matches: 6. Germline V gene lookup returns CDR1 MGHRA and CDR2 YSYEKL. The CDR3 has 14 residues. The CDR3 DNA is TGCGCCTCCAAGGGACAGGGGGAGGCCAACGTCCTGACTTTC. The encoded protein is CASKGQGEANVLTF.

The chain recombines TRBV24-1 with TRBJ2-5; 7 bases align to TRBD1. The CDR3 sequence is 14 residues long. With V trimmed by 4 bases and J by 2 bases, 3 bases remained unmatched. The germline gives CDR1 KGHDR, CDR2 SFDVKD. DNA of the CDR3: TGTGCCACCAGTGACAGGGGACAGCAAGAGACCCAGTACTTC. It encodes CATSDRGQQETQYF.

In nucleotides, the CDR3 is TGTGCCAGTGAGGGGCGGGGCTTCGCGAACACCGGGGAGCTGTTTTTT. It specifies CASEGRGFANTGELFF. The chain carries TRBV19 and TRBJ2-2; tentative D call: TRBD2 (6 bases). V was clipped by 8 bases and J by 0 bases, with 16 bases between them. Germline V gene lookup returns CDR1 LNHDA and CDR2 SQIVND (reference sequence). CDR3 length: 16 residues.

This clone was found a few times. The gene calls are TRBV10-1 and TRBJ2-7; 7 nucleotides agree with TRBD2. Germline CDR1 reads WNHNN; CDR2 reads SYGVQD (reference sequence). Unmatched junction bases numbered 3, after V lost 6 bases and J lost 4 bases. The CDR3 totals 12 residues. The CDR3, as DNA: TGCGCCAGCAGCGTTAGCGGGTACGAGCAGTACTTC. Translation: CASSVSGYEQYF.

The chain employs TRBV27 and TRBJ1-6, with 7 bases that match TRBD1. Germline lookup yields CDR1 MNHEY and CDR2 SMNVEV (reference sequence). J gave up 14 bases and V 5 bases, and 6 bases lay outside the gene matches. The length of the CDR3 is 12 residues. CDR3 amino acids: CASSPQGGALHF. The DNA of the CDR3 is TGTGCCAGCAGTCCCCAGGGGGGGGCCCTCCACTTT.

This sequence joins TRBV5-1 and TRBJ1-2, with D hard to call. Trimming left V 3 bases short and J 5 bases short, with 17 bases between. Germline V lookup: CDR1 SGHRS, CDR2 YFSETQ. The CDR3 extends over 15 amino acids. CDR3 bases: TGCGCCAGCAGCTACGAGGCCGATCCCTTTTATGGCTACACCTTC. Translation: CASSYEADPFYGYTF.

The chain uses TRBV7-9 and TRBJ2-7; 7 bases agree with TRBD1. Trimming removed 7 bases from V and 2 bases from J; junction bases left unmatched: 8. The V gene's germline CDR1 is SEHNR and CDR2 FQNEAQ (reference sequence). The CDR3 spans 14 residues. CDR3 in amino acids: CASIETGPTYEQYF. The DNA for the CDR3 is TGTGCCAGCATCGAGACAGGGCCCACCTACGAGCAGTACTTC.

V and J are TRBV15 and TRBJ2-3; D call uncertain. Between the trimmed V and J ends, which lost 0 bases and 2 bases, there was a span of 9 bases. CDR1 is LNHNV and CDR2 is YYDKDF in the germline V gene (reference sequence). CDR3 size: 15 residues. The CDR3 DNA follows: TGTGCCACCAGCAGAGATTGGAGTGACACAGATACGCAGTATTTT. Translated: CATSRDWSDTDTQYF. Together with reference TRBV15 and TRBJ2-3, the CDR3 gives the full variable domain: DAMVIQNPRYQVTQFGKPVTLSCSQTLNHNVMYWYQQKSSQAPKLLFHYYDKDFNNEADTPDNFQSRRPNTSFCFLDIRSPGLGDTAMYLCATSRDWSDTDTQYFGPGTRLTVL.

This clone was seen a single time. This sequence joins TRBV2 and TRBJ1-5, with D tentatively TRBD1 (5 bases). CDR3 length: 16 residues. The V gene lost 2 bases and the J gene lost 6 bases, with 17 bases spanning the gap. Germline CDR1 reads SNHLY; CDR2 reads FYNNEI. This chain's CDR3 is CASSERQGGLGQPQHF. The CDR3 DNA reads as TGTGCCAGCAGTGAAAGGCAGGGAGGTTTAGGTCAGCCCCAGCATTTT.